One sample yielded the 7 T cell receptor beta chains listed below, sequenced in a study of identical twins. TCRdb reprocessed the 5' RACE reads via MiXCR and lists one record per CDR3 protein. The table shows 570,000 or so distinct CDR3 sequences, with approximately 10% occurring only once. The same data also contributed to another study, on yellow fever vaccine responses in identical twins.

Sequencing used PBMCs. These TCRs come from a woman between 18 and 30 years old in good health.

This clonotype was found a few times. This sequence joins TRBV6-2 or TRBV6-3 and TRBJ2-7, with D perhaps matching TRBD2 (5 bases). V was cut by 2 bases and J by 11 bases, with 16 bases left in between. The CDR3 has 13 amino acids. The germline gives CDR1 MNHEY, CDR2 SVGEGT. CDR3 sequence (DNA): TGTGCCAGCAGTTACAGGCGGACTCTCGGGGAGTACTTC. This translates into CASSYRRTLGEYF.

V gene TRBV20-1 combines with J gene TRBJ2-7; tentatively, D is TRBD2 (5 bases). V was cut by 0 bases and J by 0 bases, with 15 bases left in between. This CDR3 has 16 amino acids. Looked up from germline, CDR1 is DFQATT and CDR2 is SNEGSKA (reference sequence). The CDR3 bases are TGCAGTGCTAGAGATTTTCCGGGGATAGACTCCTACGAGCAGTACTTC. Protein: CSARDFPGIDSYEQYF.

V is TRBV20-1 and J is TRBJ2-2; the D is unclear. The CDR3 sequence is 14 residues long. Trimming took off 0 bases at V and 1 base at J, with 6 bases between the two ends. The V gene's germline CDR1 is DFQATT and CDR2 SNEGSKA (reference sequence). The CDR3 DNA reads TGCAGTGCTAGAGATGGCGGGAACACCGGGGAGCTGTTTTTT. Translating gives CSARDGGNTGELFF.

The chain has TRBV10-3 and TRBJ2-7; maybe TRBD1 (6 bases). The germline CDR1 and CDR2 sequences are ENHRY and SYGVKD. The CDR3 is made up of 14 amino acids. The germline V and J ends were trimmed by 4 bases and 0 bases, with 10 bases remaining between them. The DNA of the CDR3 is TGTGCCATCAGTGGACAGGAGACCTCCTACGAGCAGTACTTC. Its protein is CAISGQETSYEQYF.

This clonotype has only one observation. V and J are TRBV5-1 and TRBJ2-7, with TRBD2 matching over 8 bases. The CDR3 consists of 15 residues. Germline V gene data show CDR1 as SGHRS and CDR2 as YFSETQ. V was pared by 3 bases and J by 0 bases, with 5 bases of the junction left unmatched. CDR3 sequence: CASSSGGKSSYEQYF. In DNA, the CDR3 is TGCGCCAGCAGCTCGGGGGGGAAAAGCTCCTACGAGCAGTACTTC.

The rearrangement uses TRBV6-2 or TRBV6-3 and TRBJ2-5, with 13 nucleotides matching TRBD2. V was clipped by 0 bases and J by 1 base; unmatched bases: 5. This CDR3 has 18 residues. Germline V gene data show CDR1 as MNHEY and CDR2 as SVGEGT. The CDR3 coding sequence is TGTGCCAGCAGTTACTCCCCGACTAGCGGGAGGCCCCAAGAGACCCAGTACTTC. As protein: CASSYSPTSGRPQETQYF.

The table lists this clonotype with many counts. The CDR3 region has the DNA TGTGCCAGCAGTTTAGCTAGATTGGAGCCAACCGATACGCAGTATTTT. Encoded protein: CASSLARLEPTDTQYF. The gene calls are TRBV12-3 or TRBV12-4 and TRBJ2-3; D is uncertain. The CDR3 has 16 residues. The V end lost 0 bases, the J end lost 6 bases, and 16 bases lay between the germline ends.